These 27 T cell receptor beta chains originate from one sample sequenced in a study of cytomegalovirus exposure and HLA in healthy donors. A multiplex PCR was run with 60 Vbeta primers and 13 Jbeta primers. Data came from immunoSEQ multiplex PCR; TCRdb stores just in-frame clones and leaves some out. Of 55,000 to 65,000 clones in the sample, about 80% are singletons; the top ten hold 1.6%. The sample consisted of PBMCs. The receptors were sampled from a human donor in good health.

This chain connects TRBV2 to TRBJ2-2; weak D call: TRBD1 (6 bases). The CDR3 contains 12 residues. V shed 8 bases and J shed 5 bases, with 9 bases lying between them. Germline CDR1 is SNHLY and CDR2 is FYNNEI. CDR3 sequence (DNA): TGTGCCAGCGGCACAGGGACCGGGGAGCTGTTTTTT. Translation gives CASGTGTGELFF. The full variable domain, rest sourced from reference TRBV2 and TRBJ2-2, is EPEVTQTPSHQVTQMGQEVILRCVPISNHLYFYWYRQILGQKVEFLVSFYNNEISEKSEIFDDQFSVERPDGSNFTLKIRSTKLEDSAMYFCASGTGTGELFFGEGSRLTVL.

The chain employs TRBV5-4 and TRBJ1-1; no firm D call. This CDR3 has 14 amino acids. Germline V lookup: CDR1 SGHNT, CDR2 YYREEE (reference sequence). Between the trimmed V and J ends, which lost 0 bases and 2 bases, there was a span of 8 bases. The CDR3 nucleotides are TGTGCCAGCAGCTTGGACAGAGCTAACACTGAAGCTTTCTTT. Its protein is CASSLDRANTEAFF.

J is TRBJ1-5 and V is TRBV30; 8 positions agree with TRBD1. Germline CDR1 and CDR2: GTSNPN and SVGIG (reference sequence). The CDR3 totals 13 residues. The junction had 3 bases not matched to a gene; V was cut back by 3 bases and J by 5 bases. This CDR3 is CAWRQGVDQPQHF. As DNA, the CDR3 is TGTGCCTGGAGACAGGGGGTGGATCAGCCCCAGCATTTT. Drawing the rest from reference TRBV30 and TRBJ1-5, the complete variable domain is SQTIHQWPATLVQPVGSPLSLECTVEGTSNPNLYWYRQAAGRGLQLLFYSVGIGQISSEVPQNLSASRPQDRQFILSSKKLLLSDSGFYLCAWRQGVDQPQHFGDGTRLSIL.

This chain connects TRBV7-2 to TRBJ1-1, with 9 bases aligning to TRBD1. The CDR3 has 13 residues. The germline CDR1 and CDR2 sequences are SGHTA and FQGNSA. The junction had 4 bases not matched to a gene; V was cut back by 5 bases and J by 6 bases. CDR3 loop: CASSQQGASEAFF. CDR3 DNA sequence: TGTGCCAGCAGCCAACAGGGGGCATCTGAAGCTTTCTTT. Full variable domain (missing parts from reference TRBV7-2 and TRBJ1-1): GAGVSQSPSNKVTEKGKDVELRCDPISGHTALYWYRQSLGQGLEFLIYFQGNSAPDKSGLPSDRFSAERTGGSVSTLTIQRTQQEDSAVYLCASSQQGASEAFFGQGTRLTVV.

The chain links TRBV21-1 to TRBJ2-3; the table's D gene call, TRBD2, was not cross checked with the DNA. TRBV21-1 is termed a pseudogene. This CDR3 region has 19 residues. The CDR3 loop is CASSRGGRGLAGVGDTQYF. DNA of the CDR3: TGTGCCAGCAGCCGTGGGGGGAGGGGACTAGCGGGAGTGGGAGATACGCAGTATTTT.

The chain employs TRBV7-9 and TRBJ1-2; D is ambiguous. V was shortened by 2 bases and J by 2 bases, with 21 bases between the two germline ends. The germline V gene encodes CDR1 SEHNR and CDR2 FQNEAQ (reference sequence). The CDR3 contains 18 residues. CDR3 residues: CASSLYEGWGTKNYGYTF. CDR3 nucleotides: TGTGCCAGCAGCTTATATGAGGGCTGGGGAACGAAAAACTATGGCTACACCTTC.

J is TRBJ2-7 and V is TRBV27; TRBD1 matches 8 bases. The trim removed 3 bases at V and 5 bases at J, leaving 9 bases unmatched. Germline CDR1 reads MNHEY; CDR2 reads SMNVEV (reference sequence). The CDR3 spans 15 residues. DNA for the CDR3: TGTGCCAGCAGTTTCTTCCAGGGGGCTTTGGACGAGCAGTACTTC. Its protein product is CASSFFQGALDEQYF.

CDR3 sequence: CASSPTSCEQYF. The CDR3, as DNA: TGTGCCAGCAGCCCTACTAGTTGCGAGCAGTACTTC. This chain links TRBV7-9 with TRBJ2-7, with a tentative D call TRBD2 (5 bases). V gave up 5 bases and J gave up 6 bases, with 11 bases separating them. The CDR3 is 12 amino acids. Germline-derived CDR1 and CDR2 are SEHNR and FQNEAQ (reference sequence).

The CDR3: CASSPQGASEAFF. CDR3 DNA sequence: TGTGCCAGCAGCCCACAGGGGGCGTCTGAAGCTTTCTTT. The chain uses TRBV7-2 and TRBJ1-1; TRBD1 matches 9 bases. Per germline, CDR1 SGHTA and CDR2 FQGNSA. The CDR3 is made up of 13 amino acids. The V and J ends lost 5 bases and 6 bases, in that order; junction bases with no gene match: 4.

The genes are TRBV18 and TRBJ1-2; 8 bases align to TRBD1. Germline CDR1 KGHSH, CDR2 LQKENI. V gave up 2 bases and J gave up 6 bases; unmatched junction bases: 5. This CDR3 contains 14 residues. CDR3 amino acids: CASSPLQGADGYTF. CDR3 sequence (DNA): TGTGCCAGCTCACCATTGCAGGGGGCTGATGGCTACACCTTC.

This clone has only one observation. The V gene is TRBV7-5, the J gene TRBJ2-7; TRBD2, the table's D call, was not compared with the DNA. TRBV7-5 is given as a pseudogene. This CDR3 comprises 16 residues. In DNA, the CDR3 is TGTGCCAGAAGCTTAGACGGGGAGGGCCACTTATACGAGCAGTACTTC. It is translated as CARSLDGEGHLYEQYF.

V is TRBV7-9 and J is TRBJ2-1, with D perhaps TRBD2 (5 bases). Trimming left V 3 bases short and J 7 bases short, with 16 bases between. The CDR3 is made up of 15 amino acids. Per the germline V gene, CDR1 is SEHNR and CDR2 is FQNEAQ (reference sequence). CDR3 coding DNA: TGTGCCAGCAGCTTTTTGAGGGCCACCAAGAATGAGCAGTTCTTC. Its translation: CASSFLRATKNEQFF.

The CDR3 sequence: CASSVQGHEQFF. DNA for the CDR3: TGTGCCAGCAGTGTTCAGGGCCATGAGCAGTTCTTC. The V call is TRBV2, the J call TRBJ2-1; weak D call: TRBD1 (5 bases). Per the germline V gene, CDR1 is SNHLY and CDR2 is FYNNEI. Trimming pared 4 bases from V and 8 bases from J, leaving 9 bases between. This CDR3 has 12 amino acids.

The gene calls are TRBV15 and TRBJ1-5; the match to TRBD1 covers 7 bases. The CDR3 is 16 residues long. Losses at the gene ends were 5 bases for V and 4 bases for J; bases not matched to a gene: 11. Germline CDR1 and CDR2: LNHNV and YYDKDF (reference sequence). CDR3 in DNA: TGTGCCACCAGCCGCGGGACAGTTTTTCGTAATCAGCCCCAGCATTTT. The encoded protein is CATSRGTVFRNQPQHF.

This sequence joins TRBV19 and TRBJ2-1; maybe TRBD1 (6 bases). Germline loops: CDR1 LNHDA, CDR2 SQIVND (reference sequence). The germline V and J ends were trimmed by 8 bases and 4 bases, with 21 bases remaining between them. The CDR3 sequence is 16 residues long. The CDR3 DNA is TGTGCCAGTCGCCGATCAACAGGGATAGGTTACAATGAGCAGTTCTTC. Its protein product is CASRRSTGIGYNEQFF.

Here the CDR3 reads CASSFRPSSYEQYF. CDR3 nucleotide sequence: TGTGCCAGCAGCTTCCGCCCGAGCTCCTACGAGCAGTACTTC. The V and J genes are TRBV7-2 and TRBJ2-7; D ambiguous. The CDR3 loop spans 14 amino acids. V was shortened by 3 bases and J by 0 bases, with 9 bases between the two germline ends. Germline loops: CDR1 SGHTA, CDR2 FQGNSA.

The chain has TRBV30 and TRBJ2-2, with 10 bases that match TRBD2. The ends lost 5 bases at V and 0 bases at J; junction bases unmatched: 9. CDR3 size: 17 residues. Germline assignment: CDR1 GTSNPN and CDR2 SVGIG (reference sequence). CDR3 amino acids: CAWARGLAETNTGELFF. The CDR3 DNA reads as TGTGCCTGGGCCCGCGGACTAGCGGAAACGAACACCGGGGAGCTGTTTTTT.

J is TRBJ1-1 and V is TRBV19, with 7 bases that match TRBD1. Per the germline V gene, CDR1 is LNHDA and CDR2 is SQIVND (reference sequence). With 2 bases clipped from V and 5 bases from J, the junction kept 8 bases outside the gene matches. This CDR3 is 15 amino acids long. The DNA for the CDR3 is TGTGCCAGTAGTATAAGTACAGGGGTAAAAACTGAAGCTTTCTTT. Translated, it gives CASSISTGVKTEAFF.

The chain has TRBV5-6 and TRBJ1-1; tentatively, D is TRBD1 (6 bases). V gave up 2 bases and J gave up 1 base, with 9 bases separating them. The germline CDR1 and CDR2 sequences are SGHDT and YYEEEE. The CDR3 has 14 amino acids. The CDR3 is CASSFRGENTEAFF. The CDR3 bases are TGTGCCAGCAGCTTCAGGGGTGAGAACACTGAAGCTTTCTTT.

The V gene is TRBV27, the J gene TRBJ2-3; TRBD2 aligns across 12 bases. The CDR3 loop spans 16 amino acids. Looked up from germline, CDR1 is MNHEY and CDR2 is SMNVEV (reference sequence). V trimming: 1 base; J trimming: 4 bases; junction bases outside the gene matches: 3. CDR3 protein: CASSLWLAGGADTQYF. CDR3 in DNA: TGTGCCAGCAGTTTATGGCTAGCGGGGGGGGCAGATACGCAGTATTTT.

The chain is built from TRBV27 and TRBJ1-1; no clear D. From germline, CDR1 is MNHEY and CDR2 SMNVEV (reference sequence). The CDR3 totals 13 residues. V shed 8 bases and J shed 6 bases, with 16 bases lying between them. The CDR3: CASGEWVNAEAFF. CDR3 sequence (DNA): TGTGCCAGCGGGGAGTGGGTCAACGCTGAAGCTTTCTTT.

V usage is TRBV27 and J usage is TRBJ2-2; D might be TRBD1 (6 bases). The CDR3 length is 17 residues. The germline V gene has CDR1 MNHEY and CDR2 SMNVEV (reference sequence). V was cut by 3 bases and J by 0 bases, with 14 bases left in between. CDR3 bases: TGTGCCAGCAGTTTTCTTCGACAGGACCCGAACACCGGGGAGCTGTTTTTT. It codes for CASSFLRQDPNTGELFF.

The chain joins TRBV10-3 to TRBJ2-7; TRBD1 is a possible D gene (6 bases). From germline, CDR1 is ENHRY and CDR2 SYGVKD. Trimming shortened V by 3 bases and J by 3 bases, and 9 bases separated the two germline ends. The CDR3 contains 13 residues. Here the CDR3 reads CAISEGQRYEQYF. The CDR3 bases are TGTGCCATCAGTGAAGGACAGCGCTACGAGCAGTACTTC.

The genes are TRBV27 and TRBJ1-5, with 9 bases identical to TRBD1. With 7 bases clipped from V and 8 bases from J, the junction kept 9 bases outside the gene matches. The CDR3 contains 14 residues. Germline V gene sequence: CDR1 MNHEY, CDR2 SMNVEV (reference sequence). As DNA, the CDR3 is TGTGCCAGCACCGCGACAGGGGGTGGAAAGCCCCAGCATTTT. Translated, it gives CASTATGGGKPQHF.

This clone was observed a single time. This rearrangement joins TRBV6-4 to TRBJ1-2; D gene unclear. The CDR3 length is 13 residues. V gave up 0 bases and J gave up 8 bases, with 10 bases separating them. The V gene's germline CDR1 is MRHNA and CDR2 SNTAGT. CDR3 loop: CASSDSRSGGYTF. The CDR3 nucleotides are TGTGCCAGCAGTGACTCCCGGAGTGGGGGCTACACCTTC.

The chain's CDR3 is CASSYSTGGAETQYF. CDR3 DNA: TGTGCCAGCAGTTACTCGACAGGGGGCGCAGAGACCCAGTACTTC. V usage is TRBV6-5 and J usage is TRBJ2-5; 10 bases are shared with TRBD1. CDR3 length: 15 residues. With 0 bases clipped from V and 4 bases from J, the junction kept 2 bases outside the gene matches. Germline V gives CDR1 MNHEY, CDR2 SVGAGI.

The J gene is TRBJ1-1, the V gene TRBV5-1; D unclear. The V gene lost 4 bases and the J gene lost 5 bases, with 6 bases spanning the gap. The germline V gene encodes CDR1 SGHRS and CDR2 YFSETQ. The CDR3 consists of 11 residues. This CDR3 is CASSLGTEAFF. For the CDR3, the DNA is TGCGCCAGCAGCCTCGGGACTGAAGCTTTCTTT.